This record covers a single TCR beta chain. Its antigen remains unidentified. This sample is part of a study of CD8+ T cells in alopecia areata. Notes on the study in general: Scalp sample data also include resident alphabeta T cells from normal skin.

Sequencing relied on a cDNA template that was reverse transcribed from extracted RNA. TCRdb's table, derived via immunoSEQ multiplex PCR, lists solely in-frame clones and lacks some. The sample consists of roughly 150,000 clones, about 54% of them appearing once. V lost 5 bases and J lost 4; bases outside the gene matches: 6. Germline V gene lookup returns CDR1 SGHTA and CDR2 FQGNSA. The CDR3 consists of 14 residues. Investigators sorted PBMCs to obtain both CD4+ and CD8+ T cells. The V gene is TRBV7-2, the J gene TRBJ2-5; TRBD2 aligns across 8 bases. Sequencing used CD4+ T cells sorted from blood. The TCR sequence derives from a human donor in good health. The CDR3: CASSRAGVSETQYF. The CDR3 DNA reads TGTGCCAGCAGCCGAGCGGGAGTATCAGAGACCCAGTACTTC.